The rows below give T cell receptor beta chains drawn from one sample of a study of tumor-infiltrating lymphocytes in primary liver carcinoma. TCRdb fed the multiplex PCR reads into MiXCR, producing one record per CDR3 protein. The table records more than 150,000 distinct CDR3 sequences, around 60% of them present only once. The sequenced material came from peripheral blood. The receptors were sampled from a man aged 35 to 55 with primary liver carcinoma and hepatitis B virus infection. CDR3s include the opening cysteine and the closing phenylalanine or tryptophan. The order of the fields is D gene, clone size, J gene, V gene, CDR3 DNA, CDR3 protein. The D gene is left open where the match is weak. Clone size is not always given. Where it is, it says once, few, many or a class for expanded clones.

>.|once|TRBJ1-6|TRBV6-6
TGTGCCAGCAGGGCCGAGGGGGACTCACCCCTCCACTTT
CASRAEGDSPLHF
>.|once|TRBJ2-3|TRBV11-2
TGTGTCAGCAGCTTGAGGGAGGTCGCACCAGATACGCAGTATTTT
CVSSLREVAPDTQYF
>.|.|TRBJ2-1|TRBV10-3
TGTGCCGTCAATGGGGGTTCCTACAGTGAGCAGTTCTTC
CAVNGGSYSEQFF
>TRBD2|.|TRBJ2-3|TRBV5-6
TGTGCCAGCAATTCGACTAGCGGGAGGGCCGGGACTCGTACAGATACGCAGTATTTT
CASNSTSGRAGTRTDTQYF
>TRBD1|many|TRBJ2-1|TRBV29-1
TGCAGCGTCAGGACAGGGGGTACCTACAATGAGCAGTTCTTC
CSVRTGGTYNEQFF
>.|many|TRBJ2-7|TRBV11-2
TGTGCCAGCAGCCCCTCTCCGGACAGTGGGTACGAGCAGTACTTC
CASSPSPDSGYEQYF
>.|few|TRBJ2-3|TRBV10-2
TGCGCCAGCGGAGCGGATACGCAGTATTTT
CASGADTQYF
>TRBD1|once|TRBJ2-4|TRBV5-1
TGCGCCAGCACATCATCCGTACCGGGACAGGAAATTCAGTACTTC
CASTSSVPGQEIQYF
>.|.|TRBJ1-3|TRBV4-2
TGTGCCAGCAGCGACAAGGCGGCAGCTAATTTGGGAAACACCATATATTTT
CASSDKAAANLGNTIYF
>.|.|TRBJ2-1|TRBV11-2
TGTGCCAGCAGTTACTCGGGAGTTGAGCAGTTCTTC
CASSYSGVEQFF
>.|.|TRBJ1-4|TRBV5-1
TGCGCCAGCAGCTACGAGGGGGTAGGGGAAAAACTGTTTTTT
CASSYEGVGEKLFF
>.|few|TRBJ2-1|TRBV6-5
TGTGCCAGCAGTTACAAGGGACCCCTTATATTC
CASSYKGPLIF
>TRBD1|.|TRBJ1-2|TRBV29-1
TGCAGCGCCTCCCCTGACTTGGCAGGGGGGACCCATGGCTACACCTTC
CSASPDLAGGTHGYTF
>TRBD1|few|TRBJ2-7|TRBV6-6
TGTGCCAGCAGTAAGGGACAGGGGGGGTACGAGCAGTACTTC
CASSKGQGGYEQYF
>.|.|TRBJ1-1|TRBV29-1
TGCAGCGTTCAGGACAGTGCCCTTATGGACACTGAAGCTTTCTTT
CSVQDSALMDTEAFF
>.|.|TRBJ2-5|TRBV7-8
TGTGCCAGCAGCTTAAATTTATGGGAGCAAGAGACCCAGTACTTC
CASSLNLWEQETQYF
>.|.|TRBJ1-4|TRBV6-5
TGTGCCAGCAGACCCACCGGGAGGGAAAAACTGTTTTTT
CASRPTGREKLFF
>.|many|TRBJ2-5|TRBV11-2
TGTGCCAGCAGCTTACAGGGGCCCCCCCAGTACTTC
CASSLQGPPQYF
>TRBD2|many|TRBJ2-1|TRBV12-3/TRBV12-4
TGTGCCAGCAGCCGACTAGCGGTGTGGAATGAGCAGTTCTTC
CASSRLAVWNEQFF
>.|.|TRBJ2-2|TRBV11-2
TGTGCCAACCGTAGTGGCGGCACCGGGGAGCTGTTTTTT
CANRSGGTGELFF
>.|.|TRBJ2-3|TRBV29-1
TGCAGCGTTGTTAGGGTAGCGACAAATACGCAGTATTTT
CSVVRVATNTQYF
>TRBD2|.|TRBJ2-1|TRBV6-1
TGTGCCAGCAGGCCGGGACTAGGGATCTATGAGCAGTTCTTC
CASRPGLGIYEQFF
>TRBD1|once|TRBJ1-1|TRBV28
TGTGCCAGAAGTTCCCTGACAGGGGCCACTGAAGCTTTCTTT
CARSSLTGATEAFF
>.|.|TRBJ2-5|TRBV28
TGTGCCAGCAGGGATGTACTAGCCGAGACCCAGTACTTC
CASRDVLAETQYF
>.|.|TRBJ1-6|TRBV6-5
TGTGCCAGGAGTTACGGGGGGACCAATTCACCCCTCCACTTT
CARSYGGTNSPLHF
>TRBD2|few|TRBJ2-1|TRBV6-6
TGTGCCAGCAGTTCCCCGTCGTACAGCGGGAGTTACGGCAATGAGCAGTTCTTC
CASSSPSYSGSYGNEQFF
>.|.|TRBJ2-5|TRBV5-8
TGTGCCAGCAGCTTTACACGGCAAGAGACCCAGTACTTC
CASSFTRQETQYF
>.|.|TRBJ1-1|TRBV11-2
TGTGCCAGCATCTTAGATCTGGGGGGAAGGACTGAGGCTTTCTTT
CASILDLGGRTEAFF
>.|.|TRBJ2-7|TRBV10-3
TGTGCCATCAGATCTGGGACGGACATCTACGAGCGGTACTTC
CAIRSGTDIYERYF
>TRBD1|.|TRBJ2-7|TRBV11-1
TGTGCCAGCAGCCCTAGAGACAGGGGGGGTCACGAGCAGTACTTC
CASSPRDRGGHEQYF
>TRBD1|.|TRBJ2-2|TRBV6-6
TGTGTCAGTCAGGGGGACCGCGTCTTGAACACCGGGGAGCTGTTTTTT
CVSQGDRVLNTGELFF
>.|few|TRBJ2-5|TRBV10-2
TGCGCCAGCAGTGAAGGGCTGGGCGAGACCCAGTACTTC
CASSEGLGETQYF
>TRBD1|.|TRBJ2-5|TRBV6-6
TGTGCCAGCACCACTGACCCAGGACAGGGAGTCGGTAGGCCTTTCGAGACCCAGTACTTC
CASTTDPGQGVGRPFETQYF
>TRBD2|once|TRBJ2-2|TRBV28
TGTGTCAGCAGTTCAAGCGGGAGAACCGGGGAGCTGTTTTTT
CVSSSSGRTGELFF
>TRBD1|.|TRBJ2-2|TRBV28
TGTGCCAGCAGTTTAGCAGGGGGCCGCACCGGGGAGCTGTTTTTT
CASSLAGGRTGELFF
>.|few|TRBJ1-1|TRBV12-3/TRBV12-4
TGTGCCAGCAGTTTGGCGGGGGGTTCCACTGAAGCTTTCTTT
CASSLAGGSTEAFF
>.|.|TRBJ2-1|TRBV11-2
TGTGCCAGCAGCTCAGACGGTTGGCAGGCTGGGGAACAGTTCTTC
CASSSDGWQAGEQFF
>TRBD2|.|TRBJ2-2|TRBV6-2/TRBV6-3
TGTGCCAGCAATTACCTAGCGGGACACACCGGGGAGCTGTTTTTT
CASNYLAGHTGELFF
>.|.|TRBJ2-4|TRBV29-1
TGCAGCGTTGAATGGCTAGGCAAAAACATCCAGTACTTC
CSVEWLGKNIQYF
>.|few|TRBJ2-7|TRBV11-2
TGTGCCAGCAGCCCCGACATTCCCTACGGGCAGTACTTC
CASSPDIPYGQYF
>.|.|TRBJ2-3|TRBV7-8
TGTGCCAGCAGCCCAGACTTGAGGGATACGCAGTATTTT
CASSPDLRDTQYF
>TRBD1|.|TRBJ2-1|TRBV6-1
TGTGCCAGCAGAAATCCGGGACAGGGATATAATGAGCAGTTCTTC
CASRNPGQGYNEQFF
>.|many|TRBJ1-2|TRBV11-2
TGTGCCAGCAGCTTAGGCTCTCAGGTTCCTAACTATGGCTACACCTTC
CASSLGSQVPNYGYTF
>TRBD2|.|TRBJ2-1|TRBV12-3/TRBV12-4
TGTGCCAGCAGCTCTAACGGGAGGAGGTACAATGAGCAGTTCTTC
CASSSNGRRYNEQFF
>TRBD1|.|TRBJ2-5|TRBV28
TGTGCCAGCAGTGATACAGGGGCCCGAGAGACCCAGTACTTC
CASSDTGARETQYF
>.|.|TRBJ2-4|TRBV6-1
TGTGCCAGCAGTCGTCCGGGAGACGAAAACATTCAGTACTTC
CASSRPGDENIQYF
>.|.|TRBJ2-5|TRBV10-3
TGTGCCATCAGTGAACGGGGGTCGGAGACCCGGTACTTC
CAISERGSETRYF
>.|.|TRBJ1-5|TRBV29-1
TGCAGCGTGATGGTAGCGGATCAGCCCCAGCATTTT
CSVMVADQPQHF
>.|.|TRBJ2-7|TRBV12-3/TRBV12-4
TGTGCCAGCAGTTTTCGCTGCTCCTACGTGCAGTACTTC
CASSFRCSYVQYF
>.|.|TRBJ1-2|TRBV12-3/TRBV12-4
TGTGCCAGCAGTTTAATGGGGGGCGCGGCTGGCTACACCTTC
CASSLMGGAAGYTF
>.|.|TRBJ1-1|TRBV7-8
TGTGTCAGCAGCCCAAGGGGGGGCCTGAACACTGAAGCTTTCTTT
CVSSPRGGLNTEAFF